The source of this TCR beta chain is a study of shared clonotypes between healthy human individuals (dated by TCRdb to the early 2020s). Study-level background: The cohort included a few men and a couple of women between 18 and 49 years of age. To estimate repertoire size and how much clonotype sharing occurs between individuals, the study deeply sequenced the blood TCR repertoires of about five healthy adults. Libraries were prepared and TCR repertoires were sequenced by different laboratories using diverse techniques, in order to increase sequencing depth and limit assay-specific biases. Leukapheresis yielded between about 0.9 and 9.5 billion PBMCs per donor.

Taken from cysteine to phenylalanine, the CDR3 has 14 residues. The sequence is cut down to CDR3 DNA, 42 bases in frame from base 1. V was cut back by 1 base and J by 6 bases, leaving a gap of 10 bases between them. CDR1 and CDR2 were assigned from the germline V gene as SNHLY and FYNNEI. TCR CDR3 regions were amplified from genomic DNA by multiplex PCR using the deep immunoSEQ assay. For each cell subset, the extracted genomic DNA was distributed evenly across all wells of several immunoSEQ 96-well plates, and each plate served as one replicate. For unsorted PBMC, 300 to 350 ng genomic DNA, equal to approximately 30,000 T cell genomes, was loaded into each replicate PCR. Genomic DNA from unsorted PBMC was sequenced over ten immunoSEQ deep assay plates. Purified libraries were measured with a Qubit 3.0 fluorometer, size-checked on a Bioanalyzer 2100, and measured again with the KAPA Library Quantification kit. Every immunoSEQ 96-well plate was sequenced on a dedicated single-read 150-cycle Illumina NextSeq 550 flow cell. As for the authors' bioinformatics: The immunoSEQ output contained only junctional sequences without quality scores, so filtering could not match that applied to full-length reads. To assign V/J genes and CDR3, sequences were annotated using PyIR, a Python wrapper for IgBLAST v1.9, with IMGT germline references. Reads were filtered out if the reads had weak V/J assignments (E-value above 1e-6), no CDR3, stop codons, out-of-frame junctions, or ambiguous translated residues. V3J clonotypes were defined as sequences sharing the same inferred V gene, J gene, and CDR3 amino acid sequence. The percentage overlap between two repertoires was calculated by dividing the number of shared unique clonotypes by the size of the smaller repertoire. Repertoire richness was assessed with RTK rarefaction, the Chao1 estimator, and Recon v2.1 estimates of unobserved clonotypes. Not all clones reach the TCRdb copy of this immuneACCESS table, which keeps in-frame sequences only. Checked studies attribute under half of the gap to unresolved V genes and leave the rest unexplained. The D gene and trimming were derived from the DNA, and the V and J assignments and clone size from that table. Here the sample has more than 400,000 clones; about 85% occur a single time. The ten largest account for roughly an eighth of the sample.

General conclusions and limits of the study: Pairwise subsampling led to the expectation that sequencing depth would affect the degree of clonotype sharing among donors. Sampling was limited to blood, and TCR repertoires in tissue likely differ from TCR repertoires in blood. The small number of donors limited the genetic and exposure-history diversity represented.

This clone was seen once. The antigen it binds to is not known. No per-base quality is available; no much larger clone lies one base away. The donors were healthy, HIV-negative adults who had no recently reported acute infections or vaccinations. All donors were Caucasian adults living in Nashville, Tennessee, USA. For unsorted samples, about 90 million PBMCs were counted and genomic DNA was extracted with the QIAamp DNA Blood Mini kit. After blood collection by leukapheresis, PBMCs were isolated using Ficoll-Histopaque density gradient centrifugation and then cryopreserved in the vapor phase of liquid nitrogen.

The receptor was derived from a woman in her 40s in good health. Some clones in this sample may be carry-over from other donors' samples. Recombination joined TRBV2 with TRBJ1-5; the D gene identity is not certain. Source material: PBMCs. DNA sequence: TGTGCCAGCAGTGAAGGGTCATCGGGTCAGCCCCAGCATTTT. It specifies CASSEGSSGQPQHF.